This T cell receptor (beta chain) was retrieved from a study of CD8+ T cells in alopecia areata. cDNA serving as the sequencing template came from extracted, reverse transcribed RNA. Only in-frame clones appear in the TCRdb table, and some are missing; sequencing was by immunoSEQ multiplex PCR. Among over 150,000 clones listed, 59% were seen once. Findings of the study overall: Lesional scalp displayed greater clonality than normal scalp, most notably in alopecia totalis/universalis. Tissue-resident alphabeta T cells belonging to normal skin likewise get sequenced within scalp specimens.

Comment on this clone: Antigen: not known.

The study team obtained lesional scalp punch biopsies and peripheral blood from alopecia areata patients. The sequenced sample was CD4+ T cells sorted from blood, obtained at week 0. This sequence originates from a human donor with alopecia areata.

CDR3 loop: CASSRQGAGGTEAFF. CDR3 in DNA: TGTGCCAGCAGCCGTCAGGGGGCGGGTGGCACTGAAGCTTTCTTT. V and J are TRBV7-2 and TRBJ1-1; 8 bases are a match to TRBD1. J lost 4 bases, V lost 5 bases, and 9 bases had no gene match. This CDR3 is built from 15 residues. Germline CDR1 reads SGHTA; CDR2 reads FQGNSA.